This TCR beta chain was sequenced for a study of T cells in Graves' hyperthyroidism and ophthalmopathy. Amplified TCR beta CDR3 regions derived from RNA transcripts. TCR CDR3 underwent first-round RT-PCR with the HTBI primer set. TCRdb fed the multiplex PCR reads into MiXCR, producing one record per CDR3 protein. The data show 100,000 to 140,000 distinct CDR3 sequences, approximately 16% seen once. The sequence was obtained from a woman aged 45 to 65 with Graves' hyperthyroidism. The source material was blood.

The CDR3 DNA reads TGCGCCAGCAGCTTTAGCGGGAGTGGTCAAGAGACCCAGTACTTC. It specifies CASSFSGSGQETQYF. This chain joins TRBV5-1 and TRBJ2-5; 9 bases are a match to TRBD2. This CDR3 spans 15 amino acids. Germline trimming cut 2 bases from V and 2 bases from J; bases unmatched to any gene: 4. The germline gives CDR1 SGHRS, CDR2 YFSETQ.